The present entry profiles one TCR beta chain with its context. Its antigen remains unidentified. The record originates from a study of CD8+ T cells in alopecia areata. Across the study: Treated patients were given oral tofacitinib, which was dosed at 5 to 10 mg twice daily. The tofacitinib course ran for 6 to 18 months and was followed by 6 months off drug.

As the sequencing template, cDNA was produced by extracting RNA and reverse transcribing it. Assay: immunoSEQ multiplex PCR; the TCRdb copy retains only in-frame clones and omits some. Of hundreds of thousands of clones in the sample, around 62% were seen once. This CDR3 region has 14 residues. Trimming at V came to 6 bases and at J to 0 bases, leaving 4 bases not matched to a gene. Germline CDR1 is LNHDA and CDR2 is SQIVND (reference sequence). Study conclusions and caveats: Especially in alopecia totalis/universalis, lesional scalp showed greater clonality than normal scalp did.

The chain combines TRBV19 with TRBJ1-1, with 7 nucleotides matching TRBD1. The clonotype originates from a human donor with alopecia areata. The source was CD4+ T cells sorted from blood, collected at week 0. The CDR3 loop reads CASRGGTVNTEAFF. The CDR3 coding sequence is TGTGCCAGTAGGGGCGGGACAGTGAACACTGAAGCTTTCTTT.